A selection of T cell receptor beta chains follows, all from one sample in a study of OX40 agonist ivuxolimab in advanced cancers. The protocol was immunoSEQ multiplex PCR, while the TCRdb copy is restricted to in-frame clones and leaves out a portion. The profile shows 50,000 or so clones, nearly 80% of them singletons. Sequenced here: CD4+ or CD8+ T cells sorted from blood, sampled in a trial of the OX40 agonist ivuxolimab. These receptors were obtained from an adult with an advanced solid tumor such as melanoma, head and neck, liver or kidney cancer. Both conserved end residues are part of each CDR3. Fields, in order: J gene, V gene, D gene, clone size, CDR3 DNA, CDR3 protein. D genes are given only for firm matches. Not every row has a clone size; where given, it reads once, few, many or a size class.

j_call: TRBJ1-2
v_call: TRBV27
d_call: TRBD1
clone_size: NA
cdr3_nt: TGTGCCAGCGGGAGGGGGGGGACAGCTTCCAACTATGGCTACACCTTC
cdr3_aa: CASGRGGTASNYGYTF

j_call: TRBJ2-1
v_call: TRBV7-6
d_call: NA
clone_size: NA
cdr3_nt: TGTGCCAGCAGCTTAGTGATCGGGGAGAATGAGCAGTTCTTC
cdr3_aa: CASSLVIGENEQFF

j_call: TRBJ2-1
v_call: TRBV10-2
d_call: TRBD2
clone_size: NA
cdr3_nt: TGCGCCAGCAGTGGCGGGAGGGTCCGGAATGAGCAGTTCTTC
cdr3_aa: CASSGGRVRNEQFF

j_call: TRBJ1-5
v_call: TRBV19
d_call: NA
clone_size: NA
cdr3_nt: TGTGCCAGTAGCCCCGGGACACTCAATCAGCCCCAGCATTTT
cdr3_aa: CASSPGTLNQPQHF

j_call: TRBJ2-7
v_call: TRBV28
d_call: NA
clone_size: few
cdr3_nt: TGTGCCAGCAGGTCAGGGTGGAGAGGCGAGCAGTACTTC
cdr3_aa: CASRSGWRGEQYF

j_call: TRBJ2-3
v_call: TRBV20-1
d_call: NA
clone_size: NA
cdr3_nt: TGCAGTGCTGATAAGGGGGATACGCAGTATTTT
cdr3_aa: CSADKGDTQYF

j_call: TRBJ1-5
v_call: TRBV6-1
d_call: NA
clone_size: NA
cdr3_nt: TGTGCCAGCAGTGCATACATCCAGCCCCAGCATTTT
cdr3_aa: CASSAYIQPQHF

j_call: TRBJ1-5
v_call: TRBV7-8
d_call: NA
clone_size: NA
cdr3_nt: TGTGCCAGCAGTTCGACAGGCGACAGTCAGCCCCAGCATTTT
cdr3_aa: CASSSTGDSQPQHF

j_call: TRBJ2-1
v_call: TRBV12-5
d_call: NA
clone_size: NA
cdr3_nt: TGTGCTAGTGGTCCCGGTCAACGGGAGAATGAGCAGTTCTTC
cdr3_aa: CASGPGQRENEQFF

j_call: TRBJ2-1
v_call: TRBV5-1
d_call: NA
clone_size: NA
cdr3_nt: TGCGCCAGCAGCTTGACAACGGAGAATGAGCAGTTCTTC
cdr3_aa: CASSLTTENEQFF

j_call: TRBJ1-3
v_call: TRBV29-1
d_call: NA
clone_size: NA
cdr3_nt: TGCAGCGCCACCATAACAGGCGGCGGAAACACCATATATTTT
cdr3_aa: CSATITGGGNTIYF

j_call: TRBJ2-7
v_call: TRBV7-9
d_call: NA
clone_size: NA
cdr3_nt: TGTGCCAGCAGCCCCCGTCTGGTCCTCTCCTACGAGCAGTACTTC
cdr3_aa: CASSPRLVLSYEQYF

j_call: TRBJ2-5
v_call: TRBV6-5
d_call: NA
clone_size: NA
cdr3_nt: TGTGCCAGCAGTTACTTAAGCGGTTTGTACTTC
cdr3_aa: CASSYLSGLYF

j_call: TRBJ1-2
v_call: TRBV11-2
d_call: NA
clone_size: once
cdr3_nt: TGTGCCAGCAGCTTAGTGGCAGGAGCCTTGGGTGGCTACACCTTC
cdr3_aa: CASSLVAGALGGYTF

j_call: TRBJ1-2
v_call: TRBV27
d_call: TRBD1
clone_size: NA
cdr3_nt: TGTGCCAGCAGTCCCCCAGGGGGCGCAGCCTATGGCTACACCTTC
cdr3_aa: CASSPPGGAAYGYTF

j_call: TRBJ1-2
v_call: TRBV5-4
d_call: NA
clone_size: NA
cdr3_nt: TGTGCCAGCAGCTTGGTAGGCACGGCCTATGGCTACACCTTC
cdr3_aa: CASSLVGTAYGYTF

j_call: TRBJ2-2
v_call: TRBV9
d_call: NA
clone_size: once
cdr3_nt: TGTGCCAGCAGCTTGGGACATAGAAACACCGGGGAGCTGTTTTTT
cdr3_aa: CASSLGHRNTGELFF

j_call: TRBJ2-7
v_call: TRBV9
d_call: NA
clone_size: NA
cdr3_nt: TGTGCCAGCAGCGTAGCGCTAGCTAGCGAGCAGTACTTC
cdr3_aa: CASSVALASEQYF

j_call: TRBJ2-3
v_call: TRBV18
d_call: NA
clone_size: NA
cdr3_nt: TGTGCCAGCTCACCAGGGCCTAGCACAGATACGCAGTATTTT
cdr3_aa: CASSPGPSTDTQYF

j_call: TRBJ2-1
v_call: TRBV30
d_call: NA
clone_size: NA
cdr3_nt: TGTGCCTGGGACCGGAGGGCCCAATACAATGAGCAGTTCTTC
cdr3_aa: CAWDRRAQYNEQFF

j_call: TRBJ2-1
v_call: TRBV5-1
d_call: TRBD1
clone_size: few
cdr3_nt: TGCGCCAGCAGCATACGACAGGGAAAAAACAATGAGCAGTTCTTC
cdr3_aa: CASSIRQGKNNEQFF

j_call: TRBJ1-5
v_call: TRBV30
d_call: NA
clone_size: NA
cdr3_nt: TGTGCCTGGGAACAGGGTGGCAATCAGCCCCAGCATTTT
cdr3_aa: CAWEQGGNQPQHF

j_call: TRBJ1-5
v_call: TRBV6-5
d_call: NA
clone_size: NA
cdr3_nt: TGTGCCAGCGGTAATTTTGGATCGTCTCAGCCCCAGCATTTT
cdr3_aa: CASGNFGSSQPQHF

j_call: TRBJ2-7
v_call: TRBV7-8
d_call: TRBD2
clone_size: NA
cdr3_nt: TGTGCCAGCAGCCGAGCGGGAGGGTATCTCGAGCAGTACTTC
cdr3_aa: CASSRAGGYLEQYF

j_call: TRBJ1-5
v_call: TRBV6-5
d_call: NA
clone_size: NA
cdr3_nt: TGTGCCAGCCAGGGAAGCAATCAGCCCCAGCATTTT
cdr3_aa: CASQGSNQPQHF

j_call: TRBJ2-7
v_call: TRBV27
d_call: NA
clone_size: NA
cdr3_nt: TGTGCCAGCAGTTTCCGAGACACCTACGAGCAGTACTTC
cdr3_aa: CASSFRDTYEQYF

j_call: TRBJ2-7
v_call: TRBV2
d_call: NA
clone_size: NA
cdr3_nt: TGTGCCAGCTCAGTCCCACTTTCCTACGAGCAGTACTTC
cdr3_aa: CASSVPLSYEQYF

j_call: TRBJ1-1
v_call: TRBV4-1
d_call: TRBD1
clone_size: NA
cdr3_nt: TGCGCCAGCAGCCAAATGGCGTATGCAGGGGGAGGAACTGAAGCTTTCTTT
cdr3_aa: CASSQMAYAGGGTEAFF

j_call: TRBJ2-7
v_call: TRBV7-2
d_call: NA
clone_size: NA
cdr3_nt: TGTGCCAGCAGCTTAGAGGCAGAATACGAGCAGTACTTC
cdr3_aa: CASSLEAEYEQYF

j_call: TRBJ2-6
v_call: TRBV18
d_call: TRBD1
clone_size: NA
cdr3_nt: TGTGCCAGCTCTCCTAGGGGGCCTACTGGGGCCAACGTCCTGACTTTC
cdr3_aa: CASSPRGPTGANVLTF

j_call: TRBJ2-5
v_call: TRBV29-1
d_call: TRBD2
clone_size: NA
cdr3_nt: TGCAGCGTTGAAACGTTTCGCGGGGGGGAGACCCAGTACTTC
cdr3_aa: CSVETFRGGETQYF

j_call: TRBJ2-3
v_call: TRBV9
d_call: TRBD2
clone_size: NA
cdr3_nt: TGTGCCAGCAGCCCAGATCTAGCGGGAGTGGGAGATACGCAGTATTTT
cdr3_aa: CASSPDLAGVGDTQYF

j_call: TRBJ1-2
v_call: TRBV19
d_call: NA
clone_size: few
cdr3_nt: TGTGCCAGTAGTATGCCCCCGGTTCTCTATGGCTACACCTTC
cdr3_aa: CASSMPPVLYGYTF

j_call: TRBJ1-1
v_call: TRBV4-3
d_call: NA
clone_size: NA
cdr3_nt: TGCGCCAGCAGCCAATCGGGGCAGGCTTTCTTT
cdr3_aa: CASSQSGQAFF

j_call: TRBJ2-7
v_call: TRBV7-1
d_call: NA
clone_size: NA
cdr3_nt: TGTGCCAGCAGGCGACGGGAGTTATACGAGCAGTACTTC
cdr3_aa: CASRRRELYEQYF

j_call: TRBJ2-7
v_call: TRBV4-2
d_call: TRBD1
clone_size: NA
cdr3_nt: TGTGCCAGCAGCTTGGGACAGACGAACTACGAGCAGTACTTC
cdr3_aa: CASSLGQTNYEQYF

j_call: TRBJ1-1
v_call: TRBV10-3
d_call: NA
clone_size: NA
cdr3_nt: TGTGCCATCGCGGAGAACACTGAAGCTTTCTTT
cdr3_aa: CAIAENTEAFF

j_call: TRBJ2-5
v_call: TRBV7-9
d_call: NA
clone_size: NA
cdr3_nt: TGTGCCAGCAGCCTTCACGAGGGCAGTTTACAAGAGACCCAGTACTTC
cdr3_aa: CASSLHEGSLQETQYF

j_call: TRBJ1-2
v_call: TRBV20-1
d_call: NA
clone_size: NA
cdr3_nt: TGCAGTGCTAGCCCGGACTATGGCTACACCTTC
cdr3_aa: CSASPDYGYTF

j_call: TRBJ2-1
v_call: TRBV2
d_call: TRBD1
clone_size: NA
cdr3_nt: TGTGCCAGCAGAAAAGGACAGGGGCTTCAAAATGAGCAGTTCTTC
cdr3_aa: CASRKGQGLQNEQFF

j_call: TRBJ2-3
v_call: TRBV5-4
d_call: TRBD2
clone_size: few
cdr3_nt: TGTGCCAGCAGCTTGTGGCTAGCGGGGAACACAGATACGCAGTATTTT
cdr3_aa: CASSLWLAGNTDTQYF